This TCR beta chain emerged from a study of shared clonotypes between healthy human individuals. General study points: Naive CD4 clonotypes were shared across several donors at roughly 5%. Only blood samples were collected, and tissue repertoires likely differ.

There were only Caucasian adults among the donors, and all lived in Nashville, Tennessee. The authors divided CD4+ cells into CD45RA+ naive and CD45RA-negative memory subsets. The CDR3 has 13 residues. The germline V gene has CDR1 KGHSH and CDR2 LQKENI. V was cut by 4 bases and J by 4 bases, with 11 bases left in between. In the case of this clone: What it recognizes is unknown.

The repertoire was sequenced with immunoSEQ multiplex PCR; TCRdb's copy has only in-frame clones and lacks some. The sample holds more than 2,000,000 clones, 85% to 95% seen once. The TCR originated in a man between 18 and 35 years old in good health. The chain is built from TRBV18 and TRBJ2-7; D may match TRBD1 or TRBD2 (6 bases each). Specimen: naive CD4+ T cells sorted from blood. Subset indicated: CD45RA+ positively selected. The CDR3 sequence: CASSQQGGYEQYF. The CDR3 coding sequence is TGTGCCAGCTCACAACAGGGAGGTTACGAGCAGTACTTC.